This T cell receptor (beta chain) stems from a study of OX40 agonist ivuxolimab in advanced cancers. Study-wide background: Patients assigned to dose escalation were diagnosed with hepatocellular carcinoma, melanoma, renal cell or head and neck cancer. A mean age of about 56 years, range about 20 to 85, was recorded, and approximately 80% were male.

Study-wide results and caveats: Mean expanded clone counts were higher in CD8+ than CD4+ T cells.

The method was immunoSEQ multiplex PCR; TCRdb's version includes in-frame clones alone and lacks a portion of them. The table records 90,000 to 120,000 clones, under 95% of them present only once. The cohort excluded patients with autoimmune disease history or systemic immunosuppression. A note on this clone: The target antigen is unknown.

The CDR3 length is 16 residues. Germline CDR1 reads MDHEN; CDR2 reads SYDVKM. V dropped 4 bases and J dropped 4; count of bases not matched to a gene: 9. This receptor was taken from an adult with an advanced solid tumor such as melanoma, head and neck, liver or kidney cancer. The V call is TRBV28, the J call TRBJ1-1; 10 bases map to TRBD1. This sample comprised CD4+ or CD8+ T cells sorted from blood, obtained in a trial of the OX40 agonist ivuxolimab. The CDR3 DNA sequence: TGTGCCAGCAGTTGGGGACAGGGGAGAGTTGGCACTGAAGCTTTCTTT. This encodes CASSWGQGRVGTEAFF.